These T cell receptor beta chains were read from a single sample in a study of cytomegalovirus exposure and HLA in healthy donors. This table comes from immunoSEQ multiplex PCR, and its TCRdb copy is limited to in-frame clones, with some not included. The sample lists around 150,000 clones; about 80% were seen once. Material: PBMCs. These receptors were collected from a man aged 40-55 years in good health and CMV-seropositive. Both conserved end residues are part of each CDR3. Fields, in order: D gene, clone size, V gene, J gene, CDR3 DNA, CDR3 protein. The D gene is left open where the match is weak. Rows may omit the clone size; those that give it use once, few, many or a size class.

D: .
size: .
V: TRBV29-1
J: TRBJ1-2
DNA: TGCAGCGCAACGAAACAAAACAGGGCAACTAATGGCTACACCTTC
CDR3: CSATKQNRATNGYTF

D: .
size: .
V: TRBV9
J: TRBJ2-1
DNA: TGTGCCAGCAGCGTAGGTAGATCCAATGAGCAGTTCTTC
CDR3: CASSVGRSNEQFF

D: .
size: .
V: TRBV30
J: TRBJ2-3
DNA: TGTGCCTGGAGTCAAGGGGGGGCCAGGGATACGCAGTATTTT
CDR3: CAWSQGGARDTQYF

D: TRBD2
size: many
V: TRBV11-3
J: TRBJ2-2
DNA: TGTGCCAGCAGAACCCAACGACTAGCGGGGGCCGGCGGGGAGCTGTTTTTT
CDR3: CASRTQRLAGAGGELFF

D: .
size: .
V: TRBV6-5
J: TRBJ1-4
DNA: TGTGCCAGCAGTGAAAACAGAGATGAAAAACTGTTTTTT
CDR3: CASSENRDEKLFF

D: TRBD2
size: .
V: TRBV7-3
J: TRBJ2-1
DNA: TGTGCCAGCAGCATGACTAGCGGGGGGGACAATGAGCAGTTCTTC
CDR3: CASSMTSGGDNEQFF

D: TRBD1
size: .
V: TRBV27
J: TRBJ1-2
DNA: TGTGCCAGCAGACCCACGGGACAGTTTAACTATGGCTACACCTTC
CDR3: CASRPTGQFNYGYTF

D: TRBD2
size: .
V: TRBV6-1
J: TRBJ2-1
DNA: TGTGCCAGCAGTGAACTAGCGGGAACCTACAATGAGCAGTTCTTC
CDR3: CASSELAGTYNEQFF

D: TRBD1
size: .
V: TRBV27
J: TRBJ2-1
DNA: TGTGCCAGCAGTTTGGGGACAGGGCTGTACAATGAGCAGTTCTTC
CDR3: CASSLGTGLYNEQFF

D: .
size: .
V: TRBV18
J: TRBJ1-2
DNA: TGTGCCAGCTCACCTAGGTCGGGGTTAGACTATGGCTACACCTTC
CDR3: CASSPRSGLDYGYTF

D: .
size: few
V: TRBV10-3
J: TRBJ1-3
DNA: TGTGCCATCAGTGTTTCTAGAAACACCATATATTTT
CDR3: CAISVSRNTIYF

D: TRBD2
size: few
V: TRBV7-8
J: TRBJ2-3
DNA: TGTGCCAGCAGCCCCCGGGCTAGCGGGACCTTGATGGGAGATACGCAGTATTTT
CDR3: CASSPRASGTLMGDTQYF

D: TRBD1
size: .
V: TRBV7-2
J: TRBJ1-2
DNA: TGTGCCAGCAGCGACCCCGGGACAGGGTTCGGCTACACCTTC
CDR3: CASSDPGTGFGYTF

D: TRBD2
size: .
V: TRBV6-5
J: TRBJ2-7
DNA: TGTGCCAGCAGTTACTCCGGAGCGGGGTCCCACGAGCAGTACTTC
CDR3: CASSYSGAGSHEQYF

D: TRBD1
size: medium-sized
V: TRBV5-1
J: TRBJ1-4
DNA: TGCGCCAGCAGCCCGGGGACAGGAAATGAAAAACTGTTTTTT
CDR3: CASSPGTGNEKLFF

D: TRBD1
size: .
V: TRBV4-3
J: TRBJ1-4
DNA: TGCGCCAGCAGCCTTCGGACAGGGGGGTGGGAAAAACTGTTTTTT
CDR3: CASSLRTGGWEKLFF

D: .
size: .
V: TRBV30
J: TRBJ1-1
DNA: TGTGCCTCAAGAGGCTTGAACACTGAAGCTTTCTTT
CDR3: CASRGLNTEAFF

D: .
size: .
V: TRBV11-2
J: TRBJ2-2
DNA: TGTGCCAGCAGCCCCACTAGCTACACCGGGGAGCTGTTTTTT
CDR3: CASSPTSYTGELFF

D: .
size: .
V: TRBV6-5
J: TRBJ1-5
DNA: TGTGCCAGCAGAGTCGACTGGTATAGCAATCAGCCCCAGCATTTT
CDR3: CASRVDWYSNQPQHF

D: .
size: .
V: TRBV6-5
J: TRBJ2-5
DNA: TGTGCCAGCAGTTCAGTCACCCAAGAGACCCAGTACTTC
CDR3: CASSSVTQETQYF

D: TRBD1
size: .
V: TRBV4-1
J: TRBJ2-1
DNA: TGCGCCAGCAGCCAAGATCCGGGGACAGGGGGATACAATGAGCAGTTCTTC
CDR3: CASSQDPGTGGYNEQFF

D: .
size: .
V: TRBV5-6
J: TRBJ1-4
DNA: TGTGCCAGCAGTCTCGGGGGTGATGAAAAACTGTTTTTT
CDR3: CASSLGGDEKLFF

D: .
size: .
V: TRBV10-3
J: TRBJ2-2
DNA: TGTGCCATCAGTGACCCCGCCGCGGGGCTCGGGGAGCTGTTTTTT
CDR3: CAISDPAAGLGELFF

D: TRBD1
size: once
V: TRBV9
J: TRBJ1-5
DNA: TGTGCCAGCGGCCCCTCGGGACAGGGCCATCAGCCCCAGCATTTT
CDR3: CASGPSGQGHQPQHF

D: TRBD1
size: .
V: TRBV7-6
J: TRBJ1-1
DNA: TGTGCCAGCAGCCCCCGGTACAGGGGCCTTGAGAACACTGAAGCTTTCTTT
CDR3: CASSPRYRGLENTEAFF

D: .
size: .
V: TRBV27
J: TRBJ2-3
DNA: TGTGCCAGCAGTTTTTTTGGGTCAGGGTCAGATACGCAGTATTTT
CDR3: CASSFFGSGSDTQYF

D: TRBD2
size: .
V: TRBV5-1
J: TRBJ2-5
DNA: TGCGCCAGCAGCCCGAGCGGGAGGGCGACCCAGTACTTC
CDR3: CASSPSGRATQYF

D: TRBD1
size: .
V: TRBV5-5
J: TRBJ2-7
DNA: TGTGCCAGCAGCTTGAGGGGGCTTACCTACGAGCAGTACTTC
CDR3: CASSLRGLTYEQYF

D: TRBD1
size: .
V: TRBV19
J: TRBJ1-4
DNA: TGTGCCAGTAGTACTCCACCGGGACAGGGGGCGCCTGAAAAACTGTTTTTT
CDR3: CASSTPPGQGAPEKLFF

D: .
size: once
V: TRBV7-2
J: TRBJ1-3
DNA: TGTGCCAGCAGCTTAGGGGGGACAGGAAACACCATATATTTT
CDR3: CASSLGGTGNTIYF

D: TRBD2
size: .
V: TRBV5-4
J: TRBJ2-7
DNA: TGTGCCAGCAGGCACGCCACTAGCGGGGGGGCACACGAGCAGTACTTC
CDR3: CASRHATSGGAHEQYF

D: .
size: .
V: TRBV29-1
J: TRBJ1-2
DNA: TGCAGCGTTGCCTATGCCAGGGGTGGCTACACCTTC
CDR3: CSVAYARGGYTF

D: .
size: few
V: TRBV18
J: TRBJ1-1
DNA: TGTGCCAGCTCACCTCTCCGGCAGGGTGGGACTGAAGCTTTCTTT
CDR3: CASSPLRQGGTEAFF

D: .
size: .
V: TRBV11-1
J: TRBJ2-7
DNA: TGTGCCAGCAGCTTAGGACCCACAGGGTCCCTCTCCTACGAGCAGTACTTC
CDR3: CASSLGPTGSLSYEQYF

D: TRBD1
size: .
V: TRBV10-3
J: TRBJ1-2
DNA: TGTGCCATCAGTGATGTGGACAGGGCTAACTATGGCTACACCTTC
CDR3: CAISDVDRANYGYTF

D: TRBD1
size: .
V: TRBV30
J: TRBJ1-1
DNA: TGTGCCTGGAACAGACAGGGCGAGAACACTGAAGCTTTCTTT
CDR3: CAWNRQGENTEAFF

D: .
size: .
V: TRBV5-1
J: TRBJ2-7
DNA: TGCGCCAGCAGCTTGGCCCTCTCCTACGAGCAGTACTTC
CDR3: CASSLALSYEQYF

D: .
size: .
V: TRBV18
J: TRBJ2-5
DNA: TGTGCCAGCTCACCTGGGGAGCAAGAGACCCAGTACTTC
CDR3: CASSPGEQETQYF

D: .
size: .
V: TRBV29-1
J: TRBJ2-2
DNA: TGCAGCGTTGAAGGTAGTACCGGGGAGCTGTTTTTT
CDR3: CSVEGSTGELFF

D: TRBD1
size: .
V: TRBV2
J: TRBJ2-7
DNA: TGTGCCAGCAGGGGGACAGGGGTTCTCTACGAGCAGTACTTC
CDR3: CASRGTGVLYEQYF

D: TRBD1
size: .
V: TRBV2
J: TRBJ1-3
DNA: TGTGCCAGCAGTGAGGGTACAGGGGGCCTCTCTGGAAACACCATATATTTT
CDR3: CASSEGTGGLSGNTIYF

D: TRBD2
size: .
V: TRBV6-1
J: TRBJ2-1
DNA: TGTGCTTCTGTGGGGGAGGGCCGCGATGAGCAGTTCTTC
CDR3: CASVGEGRDEQFF

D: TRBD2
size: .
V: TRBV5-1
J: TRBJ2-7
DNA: TGCGCCAGCAGCTTGGCCGGGACTAGCGGGAGGACGACCTACGAGCAGTACTTC
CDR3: CASSLAGTSGRTTYEQYF

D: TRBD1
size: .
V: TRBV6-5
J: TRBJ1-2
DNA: TGTGCCAGCAGTTGGGACAGGGGGTTTGGCTACACCTTC
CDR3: CASSWDRGFGYTF

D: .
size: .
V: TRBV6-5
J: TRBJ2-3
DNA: TGTGCCAGCAGTACCGGGACACCTCTCGCTACGCAGTATTTT
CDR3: CASSTGTPLATQYF